The rows below give T cell receptor beta chains drawn from one sample of a study of OX40 agonist ivuxolimab in advanced cancers. Method: immunoSEQ multiplex PCR; TCRdb's copy keeps in-frame clones and lacks some. The profile shows over 150,000 clones, 85% to 95% of them singletons. The sample was CD4+ or CD8+ T cells sorted from blood, taken in a trial of the OX40 agonist ivuxolimab. The origin of the receptors is an adult with an advanced solid tumor such as melanoma, head and neck, liver or kidney cancer. The CDR3 runs from the conserved cysteine through the conserved F or W. Fields, in order: V gene, J gene, D gene, clone size, CDR3 protein, CDR3 DNA. A D gene is named only where the DNA matches it firmly. For some rows the clone size is stated as once, few or many, or as a class when expanded; others skip it.

>TRBV10-3|TRBJ2-5|TRBD1|.
CAISVGSGQGSVETQYF
TGTGCCATCAGTGTTGGGTCGGGACAGGGGTCGGTGGAGACCCAGTACTTC
>TRBV18|TRBJ2-6|TRBD1|.
CASSPGTGGSGANVLTF
TGTGCCAGCTCACCAGGGACAGGGGGCTCTGGGGCCAACGTCCTGACTTTC
>TRBV30|TRBJ2-5|.|.
CAWSVGETQYF
TGTGCCTGGAGTGTAGGGGAGACCCAGTACTTC
>TRBV5-1|TRBJ2-6|TRBD1|.
CASSNPMTGAGANVLTF
TGCGCCAGCAGCAACCCCATGACAGGGGCTGGGGCCAACGTCCTGACTTTC
>TRBV6-5|TRBJ2-7|TRBD1|.
CASSLTGGVYEQYF
TGTGCCAGCAGTCTGACAGGGGGCGTCTACGAGCAGTACTTC
>TRBV11-2|TRBJ2-1|TRBD2|.
CASSRNAGLAIGEQFF
TGTGCCAGCAGTCGAAATGCGGGACTAGCGATTGGTGAGCAGTTCTTC
>TRBV2|TRBJ2-7|TRBD2|once
CASSYAGLAGGYEQYF
TGTGCCAGCAGTTACGCTGGACTAGCGGGGGGATACGAGCAGTACTTC
>TRBV19|TRBJ2-5|.|.
CASNGPREETQYF
TGTGCCAGTAATGGACCTAGAGAAGAGACCCAGTACTTC
>TRBV27|TRBJ2-7|TRBD2|.
CASRIAGVENEQYF
TGTGCCAGCAGAATAGCGGGAGTTGAAAACGAGCAGTACTTC
>TRBV29-1|TRBJ1-1|.|once
CSVGGGQGNTEAFF
TGCAGCGTTGGAGGAGGGCAGGGGAACACTGAAGCTTTCTTT
>TRBV6-5|TRBJ2-6|.|once
CASSFVWGAGANVLTF
TGTGCCAGCAGTTTCGTTTGGGGGGCTGGGGCCAACGTCCTGACTTTC
>TRBV9|TRBJ2-7|TRBD2|.
CASSVRGLAGVGEQYF
TGTGCCAGCAGCGTACGTGGACTAGCGGGAGTTGGCGAGCAGTACTTC
>TRBV4-3|TRBJ1-1|.|.
CASSLEGLNTEAFF
TGCGCCAGCAGCCTAGAGGGACTGAACACTGAAGCTTTCTTT
>TRBV6-6|TRBJ2-7|TRBD1|.
CASRRDRDGYEQYF
TGTGCCAGCAGAAGGGACAGGGATGGCTACGAGCAGTACTTC
>TRBV5-1|TRBJ2-3|.|.
CASSLRANLRDTQYF
TGCGCCAGCAGCCTACGGGCAAACCTTAGGGATACGCAGTATTTT
>TRBV5-8|TRBJ1-5|.|.
CASMGSVLYSNQPQHF
TGTGCCAGCATGGGGAGTGTACTTTATAGCAATCAGCCCCAGCATTTT
>TRBV9|TRBJ2-7|.|.
CASSRQGDFSYEQYF
TGTGCCAGCAGCCGGCAAGGGGACTTCTCCTACGAGCAGTACTTC
>TRBV7-6|TRBJ2-7|.|.
CASSPQMAGYEQYF
TGTGCCAGCAGCCCCCAGATGGCCGGGTACGAGCAGTACTTC
>TRBV18|TRBJ2-5|.|.
CASSRTPGQEQETQYF
TGTGCCAGCTCGCGGACCCCCGGGCAGGAGCAAGAGACCCAGTACTTC
>TRBV18|TRBJ1-4|TRBD1|.
CASSPPGQGTEKLFF
TGTGCCAGCTCACCACCTGGACAGGGTACTGAAAAACTGTTTTTT
>TRBV5-1|TRBJ1-3|TRBD1|.
CASSSVGDRNSFSGNTIYF
TGCGCCAGCAGCTCGGTAGGGGACAGAAATTCCTTCTCTGGAAACACCATATATTTT
>TRBV5-1|TRBJ2-1|TRBD2|.
CASFLGRAKDNEQFF
TGCGCCAGCTTCCTAGGGAGGGCCAAGGACAATGAGCAGTTCTTC
>TRBV9|TRBJ1-2|TRBD1|once
CASTPSGTVNYGYTF
TGTGCCAGCACCCCGTCAGGGACAGTAAACTATGGCTACACCTTC
>TRBV4-3|TRBJ2-5|.|.
CASSQDMGLVETQYF
TGCGCCAGCAGCCAAGATATGGGCCTCGTGGAGACCCAGTACTTC
>TRBV7-8|TRBJ1-4|.|.
CASSLAWTPTNEKLFF
TGTGCCAGCAGCTTAGCCTGGACACCAACTAATGAAAAACTGTTTTTT
>TRBV9|TRBJ2-5|.|.
CASSVAADYQETQYF
TGTGCCAGCAGCGTAGCGGCGGACTACCAGGAGACCCAGTACTTC
>TRBV5-1|TRBJ2-1|.|few
CASSFPTGPRASSAPPRTNEQFF
TGCGCCAGCAGCTTCCCTACGGGCCCAAGGGCGAGTTCGGCCCCCCCCCGCACCAATGAGCAGTTCTTC
>TRBV6-5|TRBJ1-4|.|.
CASSYRGATNEKLFF
TGTGCCAGCAGTTACAGGGGGGCAACTAATGAAAAACTGTTTTTT
>TRBV7-8|TRBJ1-6|.|.
CASSFDGGDSPLHF
TGTGCCAGCAGCTTTGACGGCGGGGATTCACCCCTCCACTTT
>TRBV9|TRBJ1-5|.|.
CASSVAGYSGEPQHF
TGTGCCAGCAGCGTAGCTGGGTACTCCGGGGAGCCCCAGCATTTT
>TRBV7-9|TRBJ2-5|.|.
CASSLTRQETQYF
TGTGCCAGCAGTCTAACTAGACAAGAGACCCAGTACTTC
>TRBV27|TRBJ1-6|TRBD1|.
CASSSQTGGNSPLHF
TGTGCCAGCAGTTCCCAGACAGGGGGCAATTCACCCCTCCACTTT
>TRBV6-6|TRBJ2-3|TRBD1|once
CASSYGQGAGIDTQYF
TGTGCCAGCAGTTATGGGCAGGGGGCTGGGATAGATACGCAGTATTTT
>TRBV18|TRBJ1-3|TRBD1|.
CASSPDRGGNTIYF
TGTGCCAGCTCACCGGACAGGGGTGGAAACACCATATATTTT
>TRBV11-3|TRBJ2-3|.|.
CASSLGTGHTDTQYF
TGTGCCAGCAGCTTAGGCACGGGACACACAGATACGCAGTATTTT
>TRBV7-8|TRBJ2-2|.|.
CASSLGRPGELFF
TGTGCCAGCAGCTTAGGGAGGCCCGGGGAGCTGTTTTTT
>TRBV6-5|TRBJ2-2|.|.
CASSYTYIQGTGELFF
TGTGCCAGCAGTTACACGTATATACAGGGCACCGGGGAGCTGTTTTTT
>TRBV5-4|TRBJ2-5|TRBD2|.
CASRPRDLGGETQYF
TGTGCCAGCAGGCCTCGGGACCTGGGGGGGGAGACCCAGTACTTC
>TRBV7-9|TRBJ2-3|.|.
CASSPRDLSTDTQYF
TGTGCCAGCAGCCCACGGGACCTTAGCACAGATACGCAGTATTTT
>TRBV18|TRBJ1-1|TRBD1|.
CASSPRQGTNTEAFF
TGTGCCAGCTCCCCTCGACAGGGGACGAACACTGAAGCTTTCTTT
>TRBV2|TRBJ1-2|TRBD1|.
CASSLGTGEDGYTF
TGTGCCAGCAGCCTGGGGACAGGGGAGGACGGCTACACCTTC
>TRBV30|TRBJ2-1|.|.
CAWSRRIYNEQFF
TGTGCCTGGAGCCGCCGGATTTACAATGAGCAGTTCTTC
>TRBV13|TRBJ2-7|TRBD1|once
CASSPGPGTGLHEQYF
TGTGCCAGCAGCCCTGGCCCCGGGACAGGGTTGCACGAGCAGTACTTC
>TRBV5-6|TRBJ2-2|TRBD1|.
CASSLVNRGTGELFF
TGTGCCAGCAGCTTGGTGAACAGGGGTACCGGGGAGCTGTTTTTT
>TRBV11-2|TRBJ2-3|.|.
CASNSVGSHTDTQYF
TGTGCCAGCAACTCTGTTGGTAGCCACACAGATACGCAGTATTTT
>TRBV6-5|TRBJ2-7|.|.
CASSYKAADYEQYF
TGTGCCAGCAGTTACAAAGCAGCAGACTACGAGCAGTACTTC
>TRBV4-1|TRBJ1-1|TRBD1|.
CASSHYGTGGNKAFF
TGCGCCAGCAGCCATTACGGGACAGGTGGAAACAAGGCTTTCTTT
>TRBV6-1|TRBJ2-3|.|.
CASRSQATSDTQYF
TGTGCCAGCAGGAGTCAGGCGACCTCAGATACGCAGTATTTT
>TRBV11-1|TRBJ2-3|TRBD1|.
CASSLVQGMADTQYF
TGTGCCAGCAGCTTGGTACAGGGGATGGCAGATACGCAGTATTTT
>TRBV15|TRBJ2-5|TRBD1|.
CATSRDRGTDQETQYF
TGTGCCACCAGCAGGGACAGGGGGACTGACCAAGAGACCCAGTACTTC
>TRBV9|TRBJ2-3|TRBD2|.
CASSVGAGVDTQYF
TGTGCCAGCAGCGTAGGAGCGGGGGTAGATACGCAGTATTTT
>TRBV25-1|TRBJ2-7|TRBD2|.
CASSESGTSSYEQYF
TGTGCCAGCAGTGAATCAGGGACTAGCTCCTACGAGCAGTACTTC